This TCR beta chain was identified during a study of cytomegalovirus exposure and HLA in healthy donors. Study-level findings and limits: Cytomegalovirus association was assigned to approximately 160 TCR beta chains. Later analysis showed most CMV-associated TCR beta chains appearing HLA-restricted. Later analysis demonstrated an association between a missense DCLRE1C variant and TCR beta V- and J-gene trimming. Reports showed the classifier diagnosing cytomegalovirus status with high specificity and sensitivity.

With respect to this clone: The antigen is not known.

Researchers ran the PCR with 60 Vbeta and 13 Jbeta primers. Only in-frame clones appear in the TCRdb table, and some are missing; sequencing was by immunoSEQ multiplex PCR. Among some 220,000 clones, 70% to 85% were seen once, and the ten largest hold 2.5% to 3%. Losses at the gene ends were 1 base for V and 5 bases for J; bases not matched to a gene: 2. Germline V gives CDR1 MNHNS, CDR2 SASEGT. CDR3 length equals 15 residues. The chain recombines TRBV6-1 with TRBJ2-2; 9 nucleotides line up with TRBD2. The specimen sequenced was PBMCs. The sequence was obtained from an older woman in good health and CMV-seropositive. CDR3 DNA: TGTGCCAGCAGTGAAGGGCTAGCGGGGACCGGGGAGCTGTTTTTT. Amino acid sequence: CASSEGLAGTGELFF.